This note documents a single TCR beta chain sequence. What it binds is unknown. The sample belongs to a study of monozygotic twins with cystic fibrosis. Repertoires were generated with immunoSEQ multiplex PCR, while TCRdb's copy carries only in-frame clones and drops some. The sample lists around 35,000 clones; roughly 84% were seen once. Findings and limits, study-wide: V usage most resembled the co-twin in 13 of 16 pairs.

CDR1 is SGHRS and CDR2 is YFSETQ in the germline V gene. The V end was cut by 4 bases, the J end by 9 bases, with 13 bases between. This CDR3 has 12 amino acids. The source of this sequence is a girl aged 2-10 years with cystic fibrosis. Material for sequencing was blood. The chain has TRBV5-1 and TRBJ1-2; D gene unclear. The CDR3 DNA reads TGCGCCAGCAGCGCGCCCGGGGTTAGCTACACCTTC. Translation gives CASSAPGVSYTF.